Presented here are 10 T cell receptor beta chains from one specimen sequenced in a study of vaccination effects on CD4 cells after COVID-19. No antigen is known for these receptors. Here immunoSEQ multiplex PCR was the method, and the copy in TCRdb shows in-frame clones only, minus some. The sample has 40,000 to 45,000 clones, approximately 70% seen once; the top ten hold approximately 30%. CD4+ T cells specific for antigen were expanded with viral peptide pools by the ViraFEST assay before sequencing. CD4+ T cell isolation took place after nine to eleven days of culture. Neither prior SARS-CoV-2 infection nor positive nucleocapsid antibodies were present in the vaccine recipients. This material consisted of CD4+ T cells from PBMCs cultured with HCoV-OC43 spike peptides, taken before COVID-19 vaccination. Subset specified: HCoV-OC43 spike overlapping peptide pool stimulation. The receptors shown here come from a human donor who received a COVID-19 vaccine.

The V and J genes are TRBV28 and TRBJ2-7; 11 positions match TRBD2. The V and J ends lost 5 bases and 5 bases, in that order; junction bases with no gene match: 11. The CDR3 is 16 amino acids. Germline assignment: CDR1 MDHEN and CDR2 SYDVKM. This CDR3 reads CASSHGLAGPLDEQYF. CDR3 nucleotide sequence: TGTGCCAGCAGTCACGGACTAGCGGGTCCCCTTGACGAGCAGTACTTC.

Only a few counts were recorded for this clone. This chain uses TRBV18 with TRBJ1-1; 10 bases agree with TRBD1. J was trimmed by 0 bases and V by 3 bases; bases with no gene match: 7. Germline V gene data show CDR1 as KGHSH and CDR2 as LQKENI. This CDR3 has 17 residues. DNA for the CDR3: TGTGCCAGCTCACCGGGACAGGGGCCCGGCATGAACACTGAAGCTTTCTTT. The encoded protein is CASSPGQGPGMNTEAFF.

This chain uses TRBV7-2 with TRBJ2-5, with 9 nucleotides matching TRBD1. The junction had 5 bases not matched to a gene; V was cut back by 5 bases and J by 4 bases. The CDR3 is made up of 14 amino acids. Germline V gene sequence: CDR1 SGHTA, CDR2 FQGNSA. The CDR3 bases are TGTGCCAGCAGCAACGGGACAGGGAGAGAGACCCAGTACTTC. It codes for CASSNGTGRETQYF.

The rearrangement joins TRBV6-5 to TRBJ2-3; D gene uncertain. The germline V and J ends were trimmed by 2 bases and 2 bases, with 14 bases remaining between them. The germline gives CDR1 MNHEY, CDR2 SVGAGI. This CDR3 has 16 residues. CDR3 loop: CASSYLPDWATDTQYF. For the CDR3, the DNA is TGTGCCAGCAGTTACCTTCCCGACTGGGCCACAGATACGCAGTATTTT.

V usage is TRBV24-1 and J usage is TRBJ1-4, with unresolved D. With 9 bases removed from V and 8 bases from J, the gap between germline ends came to 21 bases. This CDR3 region has 15 residues. Germline-derived CDR1 and CDR2 are KGHDR and SFDVKD. The CDR3 spells CATDLVGPVGEKLFF. CDR3 nucleotide sequence: TGTGCCACCGACCTCGTGGGCCCCGTAGGGGAAAAACTGTTTTTT.

The chain combines TRBV4-3 with TRBJ2-6; D gene uncertain. The V gene's germline CDR1 is LGHNA and CDR2 YSLEER. The germline V and J ends were trimmed by 0 bases and 0 bases, with 12 bases remaining between them. The CDR3 sequence is 18 residues long. The CDR3, as DNA: TGCGCCAGCAGCCAAGAACCACCTTCGAGCTCTGGGGCCAACGTCCTGACTTTC. Its translation is CASSQEPPSSSGANVLTF.

Ten or more counts support this clone. The genes are TRBV3-1 (or the pseudogene TRBV3-2) and TRBJ1-1, with a tentative D call TRBD1 (6 bases). Looked up from germline, CDR1 is LGHDT and CDR2 is YNNKEL (reference sequence). Deletions cut 3 bases from V and 2 bases from J, with 10 bases between. This CDR3 is 14 amino acids long. The CDR3 loop is CASSQGGPNTEAFF. CDR3 in DNA: TGTGCCAGCAGCCAGGGGGGGCCTAACACTGAAGCTTTCTTT.

V is TRBV10-3 and J is TRBJ1-1; the match to TRBD1 covers 8 bases. The germline V gene has CDR1 ENHRY and CDR2 SYGVKD. The CDR3 totals 14 residues. With V trimmed by 6 bases and J by 4 bases, 7 bases remained unmatched. The CDR3 protein is CAIRVGQGGTEAFF. Here the CDR3 DNA reads TGTGCCATCAGGGTAGGACAGGGCGGCACTGAAGCTTTCTTT.

This chain joins TRBV28 and TRBJ1-2; TRBD1 aligns across 9 bases. CDR3 size: 15 residues. V gave up 4 bases and J gave up 2 bases; unmatched junction bases: 5. CDR1 is MDHEN and CDR2 is SYDVKM in the germline V gene. CDR3 in amino acids: CASSSTGTGNYGYTF. CDR3 DNA: TGTGCCAGCAGTTCTACCGGGACAGGGAACTATGGCTACACCTTC.

This chain joins TRBV7-9 and TRBJ1-2, with D perhaps matching TRBD1 (6 bases). V gave up 9 bases and J gave up 5 bases, with 16 bases separating them. Germline V gene lookup returns CDR1 SEHNR and CDR2 FQNEAQ (reference sequence). This CDR3 region has 13 residues. The CDR3 sequence: CASGGALPYGYTF. The CDR3 region has the DNA TGTGCCAGTGGGGGGGCTCTTCCTTATGGCTACACCTTC.